A selection of T cell receptor beta chains follows, all from one sample in a study of T cell responses to AZD1222 COVID-19 vaccine. The data were produced by immunoSEQ multiplex PCR, yet TCRdb's version contains in-frame clones alone and is incomplete. The sample includes under 150,000 clones, about 90% seen only once; the top ten take roughly 8%. Source: peripheral blood, taken on day 0 of AZD1222 vaccination. The receptors were sampled from an adult in good health. CDR3s include the opening cysteine and the closing phenylalanine or tryptophan. D genes are given only for firm matches. The listing skips clone size in some rows; elsewhere it reads once, few, many or a size class.

abundance	j_gene	d_gene	v_gene	CDR3nt	CDR3aa
NA	TRBJ1-6	TRBD1	TRBV28	TGTGCCAGCAGTCCAACTCAGGGGGCGATGAATTCACCCCTCCACTTT	CASSPTQGAMNSPLHF
few	TRBJ1-1	NA	TRBV6-6	TGTGCCAGCAGTTCAACAGGGTCGAGGACTGAAGCTTTCTTT	CASSSTGSRTEAFF
NA	TRBJ1-5	NA	TRBV19	TGTGCCAGTAACCCTAAGGGGTGGTACGATCAGCCCCAGCATTTT	CASNPKGWYDQPQHF
NA	TRBJ2-5	NA	TRBV3-1/TRBV3-2	TGTGCCAGCCGATCAGGGGGGGTCTGGACCCAGTACTTC	CASRSGGVWTQYF
NA	TRBJ2-4	TRBD1	TRBV11-3	TGTGCCAGCAGCTCTGGACAGGGGGCCAGAAACATTCAGTACTTC	CASSSGQGARNIQYF
NA	TRBJ2-1	TRBD1	TRBV19	TGTGCCAGTAGTGAACAGGGGGCCCATGAGCAGTTCTTC	CASSEQGAHEQFF
NA	TRBJ1-2	NA	TRBV30	TGTGCCTGGTCCGAGGTGGGAAAAAGGGGCTACACCTTC	CAWSEVGKRGYTF
NA	TRBJ1-3	TRBD1	TRBV6-5	TGTGCCAGCAGTTCGGGACAGACTGGAAACACCATATATTTT	CASSSGQTGNTIYF
few	TRBJ1-1	NA	TRBV28	TGTGCCAGCAGTTTAGAGGGTGGTCACACTGAAGCTTTCTTT	CASSLEGGHTEAFF
NA	TRBJ2-7	NA	TRBV5-1	TGCGCCAGCAGGGGAGCACTTGACGAGCAGTACTTC	CASRGALDEQYF
NA	TRBJ2-2	NA	TRBV2	TGTGCCAGCACTGGGGGGTGGACCGGGGAGCTGTTTTTT	CASTGGWTGELFF
NA	TRBJ2-3	NA	TRBV7-9	TGTGCCAGCAGCTTAGTGGTGACTAGTGCTACGCAGTATTTT	CASSLVVTSATQYF
once	TRBJ2-5	TRBD1	TRBV5-5	TGTGCCAGCAGTTCTTACAGGGGAGAGACCCAGTACTTC	CASSSYRGETQYF
NA	TRBJ2-3	NA	TRBV5-1	TGCGCCAGTACGGAGGCTTTTAGGACAGATACGCAGTATTTT	CASTEAFRTDTQYF
NA	TRBJ2-3	TRBD2	TRBV7-3	TGTGCCAGCAGCTTAGGGGGACTATCAGATACGCAGTATTTT	CASSLGGLSDTQYF
NA	TRBJ2-7	NA	TRBV3-1/TRBV3-2	TGTGCCAGCAGCCACGGTCCCTCGGGCACCTACGAGCAGTACTTC	CASSHGPSGTYEQYF
NA	TRBJ1-4	NA	TRBV13	TGTGCCAGCAACATTAGGAGGGGTGACGAAAAACTGTTTTTT	CASNIRRGDEKLFF
NA	TRBJ1-5	TRBD1	TRBV19	TGTGCCAGAGCAGACAGGGTTAGCAATCAGCCCCAGCATTTT	CARADRVSNQPQHF
NA	TRBJ1-3	TRBD1	TRBV28	TGTGCCAGCAGTTTATCAGGGGGCGGGTTGAACACCATATATTTT	CASSLSGGGLNTIYF
NA	TRBJ1-3	TRBD1	TRBV2	TGTGCCAGCAGTGCCTCTCCGGGACAGGGGAGCGGAAACACCATATATTTT	CASSASPGQGSGNTIYF
NA	TRBJ1-4	TRBD1	TRBV28	TGTGCCAGCAGGGGTGCCGGGACAGGGAATGAAAAACTGTTTTTT	CASRGAGTGNEKLFF
NA	TRBJ2-4	NA	TRBV13	TGTGCCAGCAGCTCGACGGGGAGTAACATTCAGTACTTC	CASSSTGSNIQYF
NA	TRBJ1-2	NA	TRBV3-1/TRBV3-2	TGTGCCAGCAGCCAAGGAGGGGTAGCGGCCATCTATGGCTACACCTTC	CASSQGGVAAIYGYTF
once	TRBJ1-2	NA	TRBV7-9	TGTGCCAGCAGCTTAGAGGGAGCAAGAGTTTTCAACTATGGCTACACCTTC	CASSLEGARVFNYGYTF
few	TRBJ2-1	NA	TRBV6-5	TGTGCCAGCAGTTACTCGACCCCTGGGGAATACAATGAGCAGTTCTTC	CASSYSTPGEYNEQFF
NA	TRBJ1-4	NA	TRBV30	TGTGCCTGGAGTGTACATCCGGTCGAAAAACTGTTTTTT	CAWSVHPVEKLFF
once	TRBJ2-5	TRBD2	TRBV14	TGTGCCAGCAGCCGAGATAGCGGGGGAATAGGGACCCAGTACTTC	CASSRDSGGIGTQYF
NA	TRBJ2-3	NA	TRBV28	TGTGCCAGCAGTGAGACCGGGGGTTCAGATACGCAGTATTTT	CASSETGGSDTQYF
NA	TRBJ2-7	NA	TRBV5-1	TGCGCCAGCAGCTCTCCGGGACGGAACTACGAGCAGTACTTC	CASSSPGRNYEQYF
NA	TRBJ2-7	TRBD2	TRBV29-1	TGCAGCGCTCTAGCGGGGGGGGCCTACGAGCAGTACTTC	CSALAGGAYEQYF
NA	TRBJ1-2	NA	TRBV24-1	TGTGCCACCAGTGCCAACGGGCTAACTTCTAACTATGGCTACACCTTC	CATSANGLTSNYGYTF
NA	TRBJ1-3	NA	TRBV27	TGTGCCAGCAGTGCTCGTGCCCTGGACTCTGGAAACACCATATATTTT	CASSARALDSGNTIYF
NA	TRBJ2-7	NA	TRBV11-2	TGTGCCAGCAGCCGACAGAAAGGCTCCTACGAGCAGTACTTC	CASSRQKGSYEQYF
NA	TRBJ1-4	NA	TRBV6-5	TGTGCCAGCAGTTACGGGGGCTGGAATGAAAAACTGTTTTTT	CASSYGGWNEKLFF
NA	TRBJ1-4	NA	TRBV5-1	TGCGCCAGCAGAAACGTTGCAACTAATGAAAAACTGTTTTTT	CASRNVATNEKLFF
NA	TRBJ2-7	NA	TRBV5-6	TGTGCCAGCAGCTTTGGACAGATAGGCGAGCAGTACTTC	CASSFGQIGEQYF
NA	TRBJ1-1	NA	TRBV11-2	TGTGCCAGCAGCTTAGTCCCAGGGAACACTGAAGCTTTCTTT	CASSLVPGNTEAFF